This TCR beta chain originates from a study of CD8 T cells in Susac syndrome. Losses at the gene ends were 2 bases for V and 5 bases for J; bases not matched to a gene: 6. CDR3 length: 15 amino acids. Germline assignment: CDR1 MGHRA and CDR2 YSYEKL. The authors reverse transcribed roughly 0.5 to 1 ug RNA with random hexamers. One entry per CDR3 protein, called by TCRdb with MiXCR from the immunoSEQ multiplex PCR reads. The table includes about 130,000 distinct CDR3 sequences, 85% to 95% detected once. The chain has TRBV4-1 and TRBJ2-5; 9 bases fit TRBD2. The sequencing sample was made of CD8+ T cells from PBMCs. This receptor was taken from a human donor with Susac syndrome. The CDR3 region has the DNA TGCGCCAGCAGCCAAATAGCGGGAGAGGGGGAGACCCAGTACTTC. This gives the protein CASSQIAGEGETQYF.